This entry concerns a single TCR beta chain. Its antigen is unknown. No much larger clone is present one base from it, and per-base qualities are unavailable. The data were taken from a study of T cell responses to AZD1222 COVID-19 vaccine (TCRdb year 2021). Regarding the research as a whole: A total of 233 trial participants underwent TCR sequencing, of whom 207 received two doses of AZD1222 and some 26 received two doses of the MenACWY control vaccine. Enrollment into the trials was organized by age into subgroups of 18-55, 56-69 and 70-plus years, and those subgroups contained about 150, 27 and 61 TCR-sequenced participants, respectively.

CDR1 and CDR2 (KGHDR, SFDVKD) derive from the germline V gene. Inclusive of the bounding cysteine and phenylalanine, the CDR3 is 14 residues long. Only the CDR3 DNA stays, 42 bases, in frame from base 1. V is reduced by 4 bases and J by 0 bases, leaving a spacing of 6 bases between them. Paper-wide results and their limitations: Conclusions about previously exposed vaccinees were limited because only six AZD1222 recipients were SARS-CoV-2 seropositive at baseline. Reportedly, close to half of the unique spike-specific TCRs recognized epitopes lying outside the regions that are mutated in the B.1.351 and B.1.1.7 variants. Because no day 14 peak-response samples were available, repertoires were characterized only after the peak T cell response. After two AZD1222 doses, both the breadth and the depth of spike-specific TCRs were significantly higher than at day 0 and than in MenACWY recipients. The vaccine-associated CD4 TCRs covered the entire spike protein, and the dominant responses fell in regions 160-218 and 743-854. In the small 56-69-year group, the increase in depth fell short of significance, most likely because of low power. Most participants were white British and females outnumbered males, and the authors suggested that clonal diversity may have been underestimated.

The CDR3 regions of human TCRbeta chains were analyzed by immunosequencing. Concerning the study's data processing: TCRs in the repertoires were compared against a reference library of SARS-CoV-2-specific TCRs that had been generated with the MIRA antigen-specificity platform. Breadth meant the fraction of unique TCRs that were SARS-CoV-2-associated, whereas depth meant the fraction of total T cells that were SARS-CoV-2-associated. Using the MIRA data, every spike-specific TCR was mapped to the spike region that the TCR reacted to and assigned to either a CD4 or a CD8 class. Log10-transformed breadth and depth values were compared by one-way ANOVA with Sidak's multiple comparisons tests. TCRdb took this table from immuneACCESS and kept in-frame rearrangements with V and J called. Such tables lack part of the clones; where checked against another copy, unresolved V genes explain under half of the gap, and the rest is unexplained. V and J calls and clone size come straight from that table; D and trimming were deduced from the DNA. In all, the sample holds roughly 97,000 clones, and approximately 86% of those were seen once. 3.3% of the sample lies in the top ten.

The time point label, read with the paper, signifies: about 28 days (+/-7) after the second vaccine dose. In light of the paper, this sample's treatment or condition label describes: meningococcal conjugate vaccine given as trial control. Vaccinee samples came from UK trials COV001 and COV002, including a single-blind randomized controlled phase 2/3 trial of AZD1222 (ChAdOx1 nCoV-19) in healthy adults. Trial participant PBMC samples were collected at day 0 and day 28 after the second dose for TCRbeta chain sequencing. The TCR sequence derives from an adult who received the MenACWY meningococcal vaccine as a control. Source: peripheral blood, taken 28 days after the second dose of the MenACWY control vaccine. Here the chain combines TRBV24-1 and TRBJ2-4, with the D gene call left open. This receptor carries the CDR3 CATSEPGAKNIQYF. The DNA reads as follows: TGTGCCACCAGTGAGCCGGGAGCCAAAAACATTCAGTACTTC.